Sequencing of this T cell receptor beta chain was carried out in a study of T cells in Graves' hyperthyroidism and ophthalmopathy. RNA transcripts gave rise to amplified TCR beta CDR3 regions. Primed by the HTBI set, a first-round RT-PCR was run on the TCR CDR3. TCRdb called the multiplex PCR reads again in MiXCR, with one record for every CDR3 protein. The sample yields 600,000 to 650,000 distinct CDR3 sequences, more than 20% seen once. The PBMCs were sourced from fresh peripheral blood (approximately 10 ml). V was clipped by 5 bases and J by 7 bases; unmatched bases: 10. CDR1 and CDR2 from the germline V gene are PRHDT and FYEKMQ (reference sequence). The CDR3 loop spans 15 amino acids.

Sequenced sample: blood. This chain joins TRBV13 and TRBJ1-2; 10 positions match TRBD1. This TCR came from a man aged 30 to 45 with Graves' ophthalmopathy. The CDR3 here is CASSPRQGASGGYTF. In DNA, the CDR3 is TGTGCCAGCAGCCCCAGACAGGGGGCTAGCGGTGGCTACACCTTC.